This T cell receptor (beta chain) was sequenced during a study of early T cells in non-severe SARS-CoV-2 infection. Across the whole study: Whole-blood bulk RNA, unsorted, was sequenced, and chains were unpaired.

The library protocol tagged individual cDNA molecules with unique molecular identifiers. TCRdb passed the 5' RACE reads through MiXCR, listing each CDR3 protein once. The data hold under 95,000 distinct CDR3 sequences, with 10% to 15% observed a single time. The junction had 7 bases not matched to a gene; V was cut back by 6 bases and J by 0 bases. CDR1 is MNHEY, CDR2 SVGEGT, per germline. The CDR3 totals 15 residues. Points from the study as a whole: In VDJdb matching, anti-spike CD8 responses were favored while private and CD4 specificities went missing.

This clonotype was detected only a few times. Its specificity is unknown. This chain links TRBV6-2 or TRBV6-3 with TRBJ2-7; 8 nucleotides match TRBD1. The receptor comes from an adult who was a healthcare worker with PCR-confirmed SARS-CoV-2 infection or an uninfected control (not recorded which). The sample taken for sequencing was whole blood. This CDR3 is CASRMGQVLSYEQYF. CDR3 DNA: TGTGCCAGCAGGATGGGACAGGTCCTCTCCTACGAGCAGTACTTC.